This T cell receptor beta chain was sequenced during a study of neurological immune-mediated disorders. TCRdb re-called the 5' RACE reads with MiXCR, one entry per CDR3 protein. The table includes 20,000 to 25,000 distinct CDR3 sequences, roughly 15% detected once. This clonotype appeared many times. The germline V gene encodes CDR1 DFQATT and CDR2 SNEGSKA (reference sequence). Trimming removed 5 bases at V and 9 bases at J, with 14 bases between. This CDR3 region has 12 residues. The unsorted libraries were produced from 2 million PBMCs held at -80 C. The source material was PBMCs. This clonotype was sampled from a female donor with HTLV-1-associated myelopathy (HAM/TSP). The chain couples TRBV20-1 to TRBJ2-1; D call uncertain. The CDR3 protein is CSAGSLAPEQFF. The CDR3, as DNA: TGCAGTGCTGGGTCGTTGGCCCCTGAGCAGTTCTTC.